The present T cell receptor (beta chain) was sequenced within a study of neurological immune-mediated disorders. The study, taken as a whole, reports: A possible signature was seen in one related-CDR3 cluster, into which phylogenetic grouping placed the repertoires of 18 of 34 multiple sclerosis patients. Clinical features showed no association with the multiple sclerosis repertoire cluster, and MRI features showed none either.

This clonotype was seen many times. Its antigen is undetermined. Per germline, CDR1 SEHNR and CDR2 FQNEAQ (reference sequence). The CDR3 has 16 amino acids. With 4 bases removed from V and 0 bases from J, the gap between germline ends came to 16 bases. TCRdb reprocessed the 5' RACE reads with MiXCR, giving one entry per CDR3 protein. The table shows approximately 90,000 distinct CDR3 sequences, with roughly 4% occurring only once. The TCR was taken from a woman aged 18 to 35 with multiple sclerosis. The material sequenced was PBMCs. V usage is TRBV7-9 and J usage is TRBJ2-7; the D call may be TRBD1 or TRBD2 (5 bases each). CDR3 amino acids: CASSSPGTGSSYEQYF. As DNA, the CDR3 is TGTGCCAGCAGCTCCCCCGGGACGGGGAGCTCCTACGAGCAGTACTTC.